This entry describes one TCR beta chain. The data stem from a study of blood T cell repertoires in COVID-19. On the study more broadly: Both acute and convalescent COVID-19 samples were obtained from the United States, Italy and Spain. Sample material is recorded as cDNA or gDNA derived from T cells, B-cell-depleted T cells, or PBMCs.

This CDR3 has 15 residues. CDR1 is MNHEY, CDR2 SVGAGI, per germline. V dropped 0 bases and J dropped 6 bases, with 11 bases sitting between them. Produced via immunoSEQ multiplex PCR; TCRdb's table is partial and in-frame only. The table lists around 57,000 clones, roughly 88% of them singletons. The J gene is TRBJ2-2, the V gene TRBV6-5; D might be TRBD1 (6 bases). This TCR derives from a human donor in a cohort sampled during active COVID-19. Sequencing was done on a sample of peripheral blood. As DNA, the CDR3 is TGTGCCAGCAGTTACTCGACAGGTCTCGCCGGGGAGCTGTTTTTT. Protein product: CASSYSTGLAGELFF.